Given below is one T cell receptor (beta chain) in context. Its binding antigen is unknown. Base-call qualities are not available, and no considerably larger clone is one nucleotide away. The data belong to a study of blood T cell repertoires in COVID-19 (dated by TCRdb to 2020 to 2021). Regarding the complete study: Collaborator samples came from the United States, Italy and Spain and covered acute and convalescent phases of COVID-19. The repertoires were released in a freely available public database intended as a resource for research on the immune response to SARS-CoV-2. The samples were drawn from the first 160 participants of the ongoing ImmuneRACE study and from more than 1,000 subjects provided by 6 global collaborators. The sample metadata nearly always contained a de-identified subject ID, COVID-19 status, age in years and sex. The dataset comprised deeply sampled blood TCRbeta repertoires from subjects exposed to, actively infected with, or recovered from COVID-19. Where HLA class I and class II types were available, the types were taken from metadata supplied by the sample provider, not from assay-based typing. The material from the prospective study consisted of cDNA or gDNA derived from T cells, B-cell-depleted T cells, or PBMCs.

In the prospective study, participants were about 18 to 95 years old, resided in 24 geographic areas of the United States, and were enrolled through a virtual design. In the prospective study, participants were assigned to cohorts based on the clinical history participants reported in a screening survey and a study questionnaire. In the prospective study, mobile phlebotomists collected whole blood, serum and a nasopharyngeal or oropharyngeal swab from each participant. Over a 2-month period, participants in the prospective study had the option of providing additional blood draws and questionnaires. Prospective study blood samples were shipped either frozen or at room temperature before DNA extraction. What the authors observed across the whole study: The amount of clinical and demographic metadata varied by source and participant and was provided uncurated.

Relative to germline, V is missing 7 bases and J is missing 4 bases, with 12 bases of the junction outside any gene match. The germline V gene specifies SQVTM as CDR1 and ANQGSEA as CDR2. The CDR3, cysteine through phenylalanine, is 14 amino acids long. Left in the record is the CDR3 DNA by itself, 42 bases read in frame from the first base. TCRbeta CDR3 regions were amplified from genomic DNA using the immunoSEQ Assay, a bias-controlled multiplex PCR. In the source study's methods: Within the assay, amplification of reference gene primers was used to estimate how many nucleated cells each sample contained. Sequence reads were collapsed and filtered to measure the absolute abundance of every unique TCRbeta CDR3 rearrangement. Productive Simpson clonality was computed per sample as the square root of Simpson's diversity index over productive rearrangements. As stored in TCRdb, this immuneACCESS dataset retains in-frame rearrangements with V and J assigned. A fraction of the clones does not appear; measured against another copy, unresolved V genes explain less than half of the discrepancy, and the remainder lacks a known reason. For V, J and clone size, that table is used; D and trimming come from the DNA. The sample table contains 200,000 to 250,000 clones; only one count was recorded for about 91% of them. Of the sample, under 13% is held by the ten largest clones.

The sequencing input was PBMCs or T cells enriched from blood (not recorded which). The clonotype comes from a young man with acute COVID-19. This chain is built from TRBV29-1 and TRBJ2-5; TRBD2 lines up with 7 middle nucleotides. The DNA reads as follows: TGCAGCGCCACTCTAGCGGCCAATAGAGAGACCCAGTACTTC. It translates as CSATLAANRETQYF.